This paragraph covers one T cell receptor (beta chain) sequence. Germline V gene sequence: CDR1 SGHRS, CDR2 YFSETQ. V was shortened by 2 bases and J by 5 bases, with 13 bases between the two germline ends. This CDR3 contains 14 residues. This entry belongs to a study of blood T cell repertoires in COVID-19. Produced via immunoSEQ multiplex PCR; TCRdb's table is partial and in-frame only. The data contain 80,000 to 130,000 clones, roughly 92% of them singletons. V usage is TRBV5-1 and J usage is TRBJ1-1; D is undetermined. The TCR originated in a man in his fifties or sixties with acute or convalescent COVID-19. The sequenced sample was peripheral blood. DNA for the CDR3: TGCGCCAGCAGCTTAGGCGGGTTTAGGACTGAAGCTTTCTTT. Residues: CASSLGGFRTEAFF.